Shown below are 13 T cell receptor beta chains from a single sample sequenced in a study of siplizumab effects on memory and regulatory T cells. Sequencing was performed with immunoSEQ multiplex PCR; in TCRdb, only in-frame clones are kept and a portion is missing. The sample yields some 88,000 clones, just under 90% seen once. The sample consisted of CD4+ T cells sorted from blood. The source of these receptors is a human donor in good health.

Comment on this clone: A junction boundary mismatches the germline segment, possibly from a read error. For the CDR3, the DNA is TGTGCTAGCAGCTTAGCGGACGCTCTAGCAGGTGTTGACTCTGGGGCCAACGTCCTGACTTTC. Protein sequence: CASSLADALAGVDSGANVLTF. This chain links TRBV7-7 with TRBJ2-6, with D maybe TRBD2 (6 bases). Germline V gene lookup returns CDR1 SSHAT and CDR2 FNYEAQ (reference sequence). The CDR3 covers 21 residues.

The CDR3 region has the DNA TGTGCCAGTTCTAGCGGTCCCACAGATACGCAGTATTTT. Translation: CASSSGPTDTQYF. The chain combines TRBV6-4 with TRBJ2-3, with 7 bases identical to TRBD2. The germline gives CDR1 MRHNA, CDR2 SNTAGT. The CDR3 totals 13 residues. V shed 9 bases and J 2 bases; nucleotides not matched to a gene: 5.

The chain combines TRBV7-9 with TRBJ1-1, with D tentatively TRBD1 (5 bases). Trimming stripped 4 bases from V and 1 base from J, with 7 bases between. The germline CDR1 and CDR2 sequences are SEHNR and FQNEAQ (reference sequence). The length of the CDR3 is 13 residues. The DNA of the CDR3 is TGTGCCAGCAGCTCGGGACCGAACACTGAAGCTTTCTTT. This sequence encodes CASSSGPNTEAFF.

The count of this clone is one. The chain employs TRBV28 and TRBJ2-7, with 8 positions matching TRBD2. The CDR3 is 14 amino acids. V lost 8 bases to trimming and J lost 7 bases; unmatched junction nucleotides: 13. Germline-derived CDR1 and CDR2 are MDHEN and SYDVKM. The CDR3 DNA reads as TGTGCCAGCGGGCAAAGCGGGAGTATACTAGAGCAGTACTTC. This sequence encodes CASGQSGSILEQYF.

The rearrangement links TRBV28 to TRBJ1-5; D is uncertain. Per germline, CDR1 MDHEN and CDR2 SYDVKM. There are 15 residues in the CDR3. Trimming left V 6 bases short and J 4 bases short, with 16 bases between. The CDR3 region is CASSLQSERNQPQHF. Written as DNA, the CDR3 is TGTGCCAGCAGCTTACAATCGGAAAGAAATCAGCCCCAGCATTTT. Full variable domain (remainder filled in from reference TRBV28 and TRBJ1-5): DVKVTQSSRYLVKRTGEKVFLECVQDMDHENMFWYRQDPGLGLRLIYFSYDVKMKEKGDIPEGYSVSREKKERFSLILESASTNQTSMYLCASSLQSERNQPQHFGDGTRLSIL.

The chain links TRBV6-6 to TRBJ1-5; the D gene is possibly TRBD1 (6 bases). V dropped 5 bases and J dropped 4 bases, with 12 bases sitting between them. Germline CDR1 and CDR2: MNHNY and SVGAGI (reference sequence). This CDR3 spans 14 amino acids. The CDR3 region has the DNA TGTGCCAGCAGTGACAAACAGGGAAATCAGCCCCAGCATTTT. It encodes CASSDKQGNQPQHF.

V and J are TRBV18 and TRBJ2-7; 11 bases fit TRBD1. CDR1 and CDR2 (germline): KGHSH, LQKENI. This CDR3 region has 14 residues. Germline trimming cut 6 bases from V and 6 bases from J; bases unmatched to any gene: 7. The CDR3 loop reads CASSLGQGGREQYF. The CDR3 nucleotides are TGTGCCAGCTCTCTGGGACAGGGGGGTCGCGAGCAGTACTTC.

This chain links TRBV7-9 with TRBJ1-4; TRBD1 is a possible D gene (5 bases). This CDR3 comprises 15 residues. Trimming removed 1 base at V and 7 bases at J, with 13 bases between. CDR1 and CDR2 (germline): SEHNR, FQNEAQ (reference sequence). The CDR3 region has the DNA TGTGCCAGCAGCTTAGAGGGGCGTATAGCTGAAAAACTGTTTTTT. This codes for CASSLEGRIAEKLFF.

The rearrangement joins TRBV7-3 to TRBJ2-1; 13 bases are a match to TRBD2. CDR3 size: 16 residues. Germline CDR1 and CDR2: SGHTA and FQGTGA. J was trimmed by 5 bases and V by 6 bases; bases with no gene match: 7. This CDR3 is CASRQTGTSGNNEQFF. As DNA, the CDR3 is TGTGCCAGCAGACAAACGGGGACTAGCGGGAACAATGAGCAGTTCTTC.

CDR3 coding DNA: TGTGCCAGCTCTGGACAGAAGAATCAGCCCCAGCATTTT. Its translation is CASSGQKNQPQHF. The V call is TRBV18, the J call TRBJ1-5; a possible D gene is TRBD1 (6 bases). Germline CDR1 and CDR2: KGHSH and LQKENI. This CDR3 contains 13 residues. V lost 6 bases to trimming and J lost 4 bases, with 10 bases between them. Full variable domain (rest looked up from reference TRBV18 and TRBJ1-5): NAGVMQNPRHLVRRRGQEARLRCSPMKGHSHVYWYRQLPEEGLKFMVYLQKENIIDESGMPKERFSAEFPKEGPSILRIQQVVRGDSAAYFCASSGQKNQPQHFGDGTRLSIL.

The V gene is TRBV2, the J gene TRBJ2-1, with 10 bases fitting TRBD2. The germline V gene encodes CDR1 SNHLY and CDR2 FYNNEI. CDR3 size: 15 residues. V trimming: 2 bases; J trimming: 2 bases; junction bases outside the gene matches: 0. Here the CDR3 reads CASSELAGAYNEQFF. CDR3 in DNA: TGTGCCAGCAGTGAACTAGCGGGAGCCTACAATGAGCAGTTCTTC. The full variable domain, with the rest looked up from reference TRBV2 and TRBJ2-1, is EPEVTQTPSHQVTQMGQEVILRCVPISNHLYFYWYRQILGQKVEFLVSFYNNEISEKSEIFDDQFSVERPDGSNFTLKIRSTKLEDSAMYFCASSELAGAYNEQFFGPGTRLTVL.

CDR3 in amino acids: CASFRASGSNTGELFF. DNA for the CDR3: TGTGCCAGCTTTAGGGCTAGCGGGTCGAACACCGGGGAGCTGTTTTTT. This chain uses TRBV7-2 with TRBJ2-2; 8 nucleotides match TRBD2. The CDR3 has 16 amino acids. Germline V gene lookup returns CDR1 SGHTA and CDR2 FQGNSA. V lost 8 bases to trimming and J lost 0 bases; unmatched junction nucleotides: 8.

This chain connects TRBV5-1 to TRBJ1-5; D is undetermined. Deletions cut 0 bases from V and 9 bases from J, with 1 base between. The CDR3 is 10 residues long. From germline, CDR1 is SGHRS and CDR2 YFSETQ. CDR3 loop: CASSLVPQHF. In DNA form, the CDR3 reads TGCGCCAGCAGCTTGGTGCCCCAGCATTTT.